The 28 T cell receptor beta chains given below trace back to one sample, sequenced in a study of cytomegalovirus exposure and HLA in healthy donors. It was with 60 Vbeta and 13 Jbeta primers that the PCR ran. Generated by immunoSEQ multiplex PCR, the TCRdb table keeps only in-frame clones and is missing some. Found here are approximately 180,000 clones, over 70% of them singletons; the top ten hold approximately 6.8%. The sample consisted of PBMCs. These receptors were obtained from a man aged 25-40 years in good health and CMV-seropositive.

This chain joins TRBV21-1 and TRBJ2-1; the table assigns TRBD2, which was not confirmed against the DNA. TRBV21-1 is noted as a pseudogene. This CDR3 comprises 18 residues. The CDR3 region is CASSKEPWTSGTYREQFF. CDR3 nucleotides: TGTGCCAGCAGCAAAGAGCCCTGGACTAGCGGGACCTACAGGGAGCAGTTCTTC.

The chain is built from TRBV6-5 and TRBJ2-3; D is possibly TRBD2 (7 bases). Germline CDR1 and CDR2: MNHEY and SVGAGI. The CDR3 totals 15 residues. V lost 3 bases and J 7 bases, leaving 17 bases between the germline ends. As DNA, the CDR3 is TGTGCCAGCAGTTATAGGGGGGGCGAAGGTAATACGCAGTATTTT. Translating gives CASSYRGGEGNTQYF.

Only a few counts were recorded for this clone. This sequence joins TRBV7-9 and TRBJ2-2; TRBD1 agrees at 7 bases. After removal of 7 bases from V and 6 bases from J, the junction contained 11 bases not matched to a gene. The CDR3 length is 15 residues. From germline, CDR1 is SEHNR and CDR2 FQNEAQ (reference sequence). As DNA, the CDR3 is TGTGCCAGCACCCCATCGACAGGGCAAGCCGGGGAGCTGTTTTTT. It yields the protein CASTPSTGQAGELFF.

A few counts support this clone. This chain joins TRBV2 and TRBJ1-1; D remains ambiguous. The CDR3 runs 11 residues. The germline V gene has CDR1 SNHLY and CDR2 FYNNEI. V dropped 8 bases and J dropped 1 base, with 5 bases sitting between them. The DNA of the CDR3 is TGTGCCAGCGAGGAGAACACTGAAGCTTTCTTT. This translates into CASEENTEAFF.

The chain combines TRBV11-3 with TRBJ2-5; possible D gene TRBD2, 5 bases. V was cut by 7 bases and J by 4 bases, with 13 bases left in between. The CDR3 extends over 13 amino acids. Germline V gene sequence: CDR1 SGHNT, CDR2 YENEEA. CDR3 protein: CASTLGRTETQYF. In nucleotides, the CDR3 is TGTGCCAGCACACTAGGGCGAACAGAGACCCAGTACTTC.

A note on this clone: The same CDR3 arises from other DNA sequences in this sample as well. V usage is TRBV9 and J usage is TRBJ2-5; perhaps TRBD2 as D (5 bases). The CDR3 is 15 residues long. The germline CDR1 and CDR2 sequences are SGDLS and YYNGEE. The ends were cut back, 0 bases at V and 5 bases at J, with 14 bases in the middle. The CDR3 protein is CASSVASLAAETQYF. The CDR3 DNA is TGTGCCAGCAGCGTAGCTTCCCTAGCCGCGGAGACCCAGTACTTC.

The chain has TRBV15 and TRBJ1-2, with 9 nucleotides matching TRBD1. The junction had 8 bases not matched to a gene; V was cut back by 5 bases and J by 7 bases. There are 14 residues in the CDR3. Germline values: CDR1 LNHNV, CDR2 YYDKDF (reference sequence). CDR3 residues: CATSSRGQGSGYTF. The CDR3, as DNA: TGTGCCACCAGCTCGCGGGGACAGGGCTCTGGCTACACCTTC.

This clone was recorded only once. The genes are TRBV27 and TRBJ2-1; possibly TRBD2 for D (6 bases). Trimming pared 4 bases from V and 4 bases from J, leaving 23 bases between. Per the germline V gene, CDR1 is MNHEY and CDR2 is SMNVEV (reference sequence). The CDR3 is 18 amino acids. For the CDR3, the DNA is TGTGCCAGCAGTTCATACTCGGGGGTCGGGAATCCTTACAATGAGCAGTTCTTC. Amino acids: CASSSYSGVGNPYNEQFF.

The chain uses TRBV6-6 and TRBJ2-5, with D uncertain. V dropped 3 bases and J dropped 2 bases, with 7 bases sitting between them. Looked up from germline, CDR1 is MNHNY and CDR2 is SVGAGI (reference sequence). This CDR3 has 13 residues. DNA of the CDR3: TGTGCCAGCAGTTATGGCAGGCAAGAGACCCAGTACTTC. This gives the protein CASSYGRQETQYF.

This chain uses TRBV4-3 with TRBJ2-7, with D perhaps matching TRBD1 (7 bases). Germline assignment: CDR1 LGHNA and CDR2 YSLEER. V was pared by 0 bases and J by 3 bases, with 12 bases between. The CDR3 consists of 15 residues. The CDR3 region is CASSQDQGGFYEQYF. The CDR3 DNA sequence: TGCGCCAGCAGCCAAGACCAGGGGGGTTTCTACGAGCAGTACTTC.

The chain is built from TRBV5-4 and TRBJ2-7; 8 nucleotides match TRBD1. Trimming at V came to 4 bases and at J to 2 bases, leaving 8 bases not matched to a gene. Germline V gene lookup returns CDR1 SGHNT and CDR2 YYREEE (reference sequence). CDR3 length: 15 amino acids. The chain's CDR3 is CASSPTGTGAYEQYF. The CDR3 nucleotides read TGTGCCAGCAGCCCGACCGGGACAGGAGCCTACGAGCAGTACTTC.

This chain's CDR3 is CASSRGQQVYQETQYF. CDR3 nucleotide sequence: TGTGCCAGCAGCCGGGGACAACAAGTGTACCAAGAGACCCAGTACTTC. The rearrangement uses TRBV7-7 and TRBJ2-5; D perhaps matches TRBD1 (6 bases). V was pared by 5 bases and J by 0 bases, with 16 bases between. Germline CDR1 and CDR2: SSHAT and FNYEAQ (reference sequence). This CDR3 contains 16 residues.

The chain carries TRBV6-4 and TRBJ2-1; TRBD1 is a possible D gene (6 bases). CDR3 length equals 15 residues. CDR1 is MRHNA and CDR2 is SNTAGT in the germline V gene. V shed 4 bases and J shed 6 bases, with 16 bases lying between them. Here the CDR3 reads CASSGARGVGNEQFF. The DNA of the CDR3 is TGTGCCAGCAGTGGGGCCAGGGGAGTAGGCAATGAGCAGTTCTTC.

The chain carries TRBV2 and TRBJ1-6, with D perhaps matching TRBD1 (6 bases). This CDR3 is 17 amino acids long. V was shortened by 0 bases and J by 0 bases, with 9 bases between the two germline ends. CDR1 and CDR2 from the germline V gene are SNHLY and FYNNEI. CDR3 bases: TGTGCCAGCAGTGAAGCCAGGGGTAGCTCCTATAATTCACCCCTCCACTTT. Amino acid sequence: CASSEARGSSYNSPLHF.

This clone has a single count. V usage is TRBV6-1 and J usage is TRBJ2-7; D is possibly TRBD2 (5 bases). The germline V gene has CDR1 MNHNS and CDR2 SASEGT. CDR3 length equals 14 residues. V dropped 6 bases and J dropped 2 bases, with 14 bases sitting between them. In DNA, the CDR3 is TGTGCCAGCAGCCACGAGAGGGATGCCTACGAGCAGTACTTC. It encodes CASSHERDAYEQYF.

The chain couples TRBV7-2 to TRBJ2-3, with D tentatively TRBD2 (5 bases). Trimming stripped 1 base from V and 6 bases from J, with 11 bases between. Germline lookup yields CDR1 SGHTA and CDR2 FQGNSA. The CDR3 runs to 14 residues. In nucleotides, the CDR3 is TGTGCCAGCAGCTTAGGGGCGAGAGGGGATACGCAGTATTTT. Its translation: CASSLGARGDTQYF.

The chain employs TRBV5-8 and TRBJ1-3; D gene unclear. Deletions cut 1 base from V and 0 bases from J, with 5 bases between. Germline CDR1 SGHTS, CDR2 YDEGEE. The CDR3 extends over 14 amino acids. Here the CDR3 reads CASSLRLSGNTIYF. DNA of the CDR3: TGTGCCAGCAGCTTGCGTCTCTCTGGAAACACCATATATTTT.

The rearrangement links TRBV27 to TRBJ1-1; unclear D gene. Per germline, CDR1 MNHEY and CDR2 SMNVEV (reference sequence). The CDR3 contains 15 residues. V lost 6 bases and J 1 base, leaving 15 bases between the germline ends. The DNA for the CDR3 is TGTGCCAGCAGAGCCGGGAGAGGACCGAACACTGAAGCTTTCTTT. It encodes CASRAGRGPNTEAFF.

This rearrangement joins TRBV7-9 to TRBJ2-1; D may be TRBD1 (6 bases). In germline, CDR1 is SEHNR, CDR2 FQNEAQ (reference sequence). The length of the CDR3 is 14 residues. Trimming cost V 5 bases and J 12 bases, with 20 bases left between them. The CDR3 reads CASSQSGTLQGQFF. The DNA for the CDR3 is TGTGCCAGCAGCCAGTCCGGGACATTACAAGGGCAGTTCTTC.

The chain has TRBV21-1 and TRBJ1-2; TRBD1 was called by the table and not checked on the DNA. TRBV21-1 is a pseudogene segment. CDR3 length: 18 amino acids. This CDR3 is CASSKEGWATGRNYGYTF. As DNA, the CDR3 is TGTGCCAGCAGCAAAGAGGGATGGGCGACAGGGCGCAACTATGGCTACACCTTC.

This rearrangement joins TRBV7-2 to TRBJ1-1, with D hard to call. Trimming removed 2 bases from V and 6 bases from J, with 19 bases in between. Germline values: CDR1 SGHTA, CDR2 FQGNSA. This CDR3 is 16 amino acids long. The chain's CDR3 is CASSLIPGGRMAEAFF. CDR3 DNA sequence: TGTGCCAGCAGCTTAATCCCCGGAGGAAGGATGGCTGAAGCTTTCTTT.

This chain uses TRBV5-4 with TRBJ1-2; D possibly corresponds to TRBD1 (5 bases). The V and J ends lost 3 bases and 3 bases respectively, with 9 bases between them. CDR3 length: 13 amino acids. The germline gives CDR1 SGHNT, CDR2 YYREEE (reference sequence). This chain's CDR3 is CASSSGNYYGYTF. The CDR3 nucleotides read TGTGCCAGCAGCTCAGGGAATTACTATGGCTACACCTTC. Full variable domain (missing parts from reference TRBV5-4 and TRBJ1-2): ETGVTQSPTHLIKTRGQQVTLRCSSQSGHNTVSWYQQALGQGPQFIFQYYREEENGRGNFPPRFSGLQFPNYSSELNVNALELDDSALYLCASSSGNYYGYTFGSGTRLTVV.

The CDR3 DNA reads TGTGCCTCCCAGGGGGGAAGCTCCTACAATGAGCAGTTCTTC. Translated: CASQGGSSYNEQFF. This chain links TRBV7-9 with TRBJ2-1, with D tentatively TRBD1 (7 bases). V shed 11 bases and J shed 0 bases, with 14 bases lying between them. The CDR3 runs 14 residues. Germline V CDR1 and CDR2: SEHNR, FQNEAQ (reference sequence).

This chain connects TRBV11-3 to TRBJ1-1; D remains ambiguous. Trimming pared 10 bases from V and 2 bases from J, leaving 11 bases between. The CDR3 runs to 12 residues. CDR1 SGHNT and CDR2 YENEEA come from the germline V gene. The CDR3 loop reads CATRGGNTEAFF. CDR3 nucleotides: TGTGCCACCAGAGGAGGAAACACTGAAGCTTTCTTT.

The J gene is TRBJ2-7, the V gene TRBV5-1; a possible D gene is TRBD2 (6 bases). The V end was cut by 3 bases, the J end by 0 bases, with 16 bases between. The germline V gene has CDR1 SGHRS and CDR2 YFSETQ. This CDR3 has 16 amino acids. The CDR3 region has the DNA TGCGCCAGCAGCTCCGTGTGGGGGGAGGACTCCTACGAGCAGTACTTC. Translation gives CASSSVWGEDSYEQYF.

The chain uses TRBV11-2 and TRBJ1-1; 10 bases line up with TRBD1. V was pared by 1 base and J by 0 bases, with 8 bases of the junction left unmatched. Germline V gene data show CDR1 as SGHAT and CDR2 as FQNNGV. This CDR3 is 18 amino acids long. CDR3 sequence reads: CASSLGPGQGPMNTEAFF. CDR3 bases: TGTGCCAGCAGCTTAGGCCCGGGACAGGGGCCCATGAACACTGAAGCTTTCTTT.

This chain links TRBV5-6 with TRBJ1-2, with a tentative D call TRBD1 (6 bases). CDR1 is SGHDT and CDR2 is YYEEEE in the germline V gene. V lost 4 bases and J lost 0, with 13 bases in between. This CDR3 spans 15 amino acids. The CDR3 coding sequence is TGTGCCAGCAGCCCTTGGACAGAACCTAACTATGGCTACACCTTC. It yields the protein CASSPWTEPNYGYTF.

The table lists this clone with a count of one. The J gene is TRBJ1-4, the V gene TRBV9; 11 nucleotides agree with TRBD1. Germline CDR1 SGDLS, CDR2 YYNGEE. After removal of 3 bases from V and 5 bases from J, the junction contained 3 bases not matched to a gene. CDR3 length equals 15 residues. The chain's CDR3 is CASSARTGGNEKLFF. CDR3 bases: TGTGCCAGCAGCGCCAGGACAGGGGGCAATGAAAAACTGTTTTTT.